This T cell receptor beta chain was captured in a study of blood T cell repertoires in COVID-19. Using immunoSEQ multiplex PCR, the repertoire was profiled, and TCRdb retains in-frame clones only, with some absent. This sample has 210,000 or so clones, with about 85% found just once. Material: peripheral blood. The receptor's source is a woman aged 18-35 years who had recovered from COVID-19.

In DNA, the CDR3 is TGTGCCATCAGCCCTGGGAAGCCGGGACAGGGCAGAAATCAGCCCCAGCATTTT. The encoded protein is CAISPGKPGQGRNQPQHF. This chain uses TRBV10-3 with TRBJ1-5; 9 bases map to TRBD1. The CDR3 length is 18 residues. Trimming at V came to 6 bases and at J to 4 bases, leaving 16 bases not matched to a gene. The V gene's germline CDR1 is ENHRY and CDR2 SYGVKD.